This TCR beta chain is drawn from a study of blood T cell repertoires in COVID-19. Study as a whole: Acute-phase and convalescent COVID-19 samples originated in the United States, Italy and Spain. Sample material is recorded as cDNA or gDNA derived from T cells, B-cell-depleted T cells, or PBMCs.

This clone was counted once. Original processing methods: Quantification of nucleated cells was approximated via reference gene primer amplification. Sequencing used immunoSEQ multiplex PCR; TCRdb keeps in-frame clones, though not all of them. That table gives V, J and clone size, and the DNA gave D and trimming. Of a few hundred thousand clones listed, 89% are singletons. From germline, CDR1 is ENHRY and CDR2 SYGVKD. The V and J ends lost 2 bases and 3 bases, in that order; junction bases with no gene match: 4. CDR3 length equals 15 residues. Source material: peripheral blood. This TCR was sampled from a man aged 35 to 55 with acute or convalescent COVID-19. This sequence joins TRBV10-3 and TRBJ2-1; 7 positions agree with TRBD2. The CDR3 DNA sequence: TGTGCCATCAGTGAGGAGCGGGAAGTCTACAATGAGCAGTTCTTC. It is translated as CAISEEREVYNEQFF.